This entry describes one T cell receptor (beta chain). The data were obtained in a study of blood T cell repertoires in COVID-19. For the study at large: Acute and convalescent COVID-19 samples came from the United States, Italy and Spain. T cells, B-cell-depleted T cells, or PBMCs provided the cDNA or gDNA that served as material.

Original processing notes: Estimation of nucleated cell counts relied on the amplification of reference gene primers. Profiling relied on immunoSEQ multiplex PCR, and the TCRdb table lists in-frame clones only, not all of them. That table gives V, J and clone size, and the DNA gave D and trimming. Seen here are more than 100,000 clones, 85% observed once, and the top ten hold 9.5% to 13%. The V end lost 1 base, the J end lost 14 bases, and 14 bases lay between the germline ends. The V gene's germline CDR1 is SGHTA and CDR2 FQGNSA. CDR3 size: 12 residues. The specimen sequenced was peripheral blood. The sequence came from a man aged 80 or over with acute or convalescent COVID-19. The chain has TRBV7-2 and TRBJ2-5, with a weak D call TRBD1 (5 bases). The chain's CDR3 is CASSLGLGANYF. In DNA, the CDR3 is TGTGCCAGCAGCTTAGGTCTAGGGGCAAACTACTTC.